This T cell receptor beta chain was captured in a study of blood T cell repertoires in COVID-19 (TCRdb year 2020). Concerning the study at large: Samples covering the acute and convalescent phases of COVID-19 were provided by collaborators in the United States, Italy and Spain. The repertoires were made available in a free public database intended to serve as a resource for research on the immune response to SARS-CoV-2. HLA class I and class II types, where available, came from metadata supplied by the sample provider rather than from assay-based typing. Deeply sampled blood TCRbeta repertoires from subjects exposed to, actively infected with, or recovered from COVID-19 were included in the dataset. The material from the prospective study consisted of cDNA or gDNA derived from T cells, B-cell-depleted T cells, or PBMCs. The sample metadata nearly always contained a de-identified subject ID, COVID-19 status, age in years and sex. Samples were obtained from the ongoing ImmuneRACE study (first 160 participants) and from about 1,300 subjects provided by 6 global collaborators.

Overall study outcomes, separate from this receptor: The amount of clinical and demographic metadata varied by source and participant and was provided uncurated.

TCRbeta CDR3 regions were amplified from genomic DNA by means of the immunoSEQ Assay, a bias-controlled multiplex PCR. In the source study's methods: The number of nucleated cells in each sample was estimated from the amplification of reference gene primers within the assay. To quantify the absolute abundance of each unique TCRbeta CDR3 rearrangement, sequence reads were collapsed and filtered. For each sample, productive Simpson clonality was calculated as the square root of Simpson's diversity index across productive rearrangements. TCRdb re-hosts the immuneACCESS table, in-frame sequences only. Its copies lack some clones; in the studies checked, an unresolved V gene accounts for under half of them, and the cause for the rest is not known. For V, J and clone size, that table is used; D and trimming come from the DNA. The sample data list fewer than 50,000 clones, and 65% to 85% of these were observed just once. Roughly 45% of the sample comes from the top ten.

Each collaborating institution followed its own protocols to collect whole blood in K2EDTA tubes. For TCRbeta analysis, collaborators shipped samples in one of three forms: frozen whole blood, isolated PBMCs, or DNA extracted from either of those sample types. This clone was recorded only once. It lacks a known antigen. Qualities for individual bases were not recorded, and no much larger clone is one base off. The receptor's source is a woman older than 75 with active or convalescent COVID-19. The specimen sequenced was peripheral blood.

CDR3 reads: CAKTGQSNEKLFF. The DNA sequence is given as TGTGCCAAGACGGGACAGAGTAATGAAAAACTGTTTTTT. The sequence is built from TRBV28 and TRBJ1-4, with TRBD1 identical over 7 junction bases. V has 10 bases trimmed and J has 4 bases trimmed; junction bases matching no gene number 6. Via the germline V gene, CDR1 is MDHEN and CDR2 SYDVKM. From the cysteine up to the phenylalanine, the CDR3 has a length of 13 residues. The only DNA kept is the CDR3, 39 bases in frame from the first base.